This T cell receptor (beta chain) came from a study of shared clonotypes between healthy human individuals. Looking at the study overall: Donors were a couple of women and a few men aged 18 to 49. Whole-study findings and limits: In a few donors, 4.5% to 5.5% of naive CD4 clonotypes appeared in common. Memory subsets generally showed lower estimated richness than naive subsets.

CDR3 size: 14 residues. V lost 1 base and J lost 4, with 10 bases in between. From germline, CDR1 is SGHTA and CDR2 FQGTGA. Study donors comprised healthy, HIV-negative adults devoid of recent acute infection or vaccination. In its sample, this clone was seen a few times. Its antigen is undetermined. Sequencing used immunoSEQ multiplex PCR; TCRdb keeps in-frame clones, though not all of them. The table lists a few million clones, about 90% of them singletons. This clonotype originated in a man between 18 and 29 years old in good health. Some clones in this sample may be carry-over from other donors' samples. Material for sequencing was naive CD4+ T cells from PBMCs. Sample subset: CD45RA+ positively selected. The chain is built from TRBV7-3 and TRBJ1-1, with D possibly TRBD1 on 6 matching bases. The CDR3 loop is CASSLRQGLTEAFF. CDR3 DNA: TGTGCCAGCAGCTTAAGGCAGGGGCTCACTGAAGCTTTCTTT.